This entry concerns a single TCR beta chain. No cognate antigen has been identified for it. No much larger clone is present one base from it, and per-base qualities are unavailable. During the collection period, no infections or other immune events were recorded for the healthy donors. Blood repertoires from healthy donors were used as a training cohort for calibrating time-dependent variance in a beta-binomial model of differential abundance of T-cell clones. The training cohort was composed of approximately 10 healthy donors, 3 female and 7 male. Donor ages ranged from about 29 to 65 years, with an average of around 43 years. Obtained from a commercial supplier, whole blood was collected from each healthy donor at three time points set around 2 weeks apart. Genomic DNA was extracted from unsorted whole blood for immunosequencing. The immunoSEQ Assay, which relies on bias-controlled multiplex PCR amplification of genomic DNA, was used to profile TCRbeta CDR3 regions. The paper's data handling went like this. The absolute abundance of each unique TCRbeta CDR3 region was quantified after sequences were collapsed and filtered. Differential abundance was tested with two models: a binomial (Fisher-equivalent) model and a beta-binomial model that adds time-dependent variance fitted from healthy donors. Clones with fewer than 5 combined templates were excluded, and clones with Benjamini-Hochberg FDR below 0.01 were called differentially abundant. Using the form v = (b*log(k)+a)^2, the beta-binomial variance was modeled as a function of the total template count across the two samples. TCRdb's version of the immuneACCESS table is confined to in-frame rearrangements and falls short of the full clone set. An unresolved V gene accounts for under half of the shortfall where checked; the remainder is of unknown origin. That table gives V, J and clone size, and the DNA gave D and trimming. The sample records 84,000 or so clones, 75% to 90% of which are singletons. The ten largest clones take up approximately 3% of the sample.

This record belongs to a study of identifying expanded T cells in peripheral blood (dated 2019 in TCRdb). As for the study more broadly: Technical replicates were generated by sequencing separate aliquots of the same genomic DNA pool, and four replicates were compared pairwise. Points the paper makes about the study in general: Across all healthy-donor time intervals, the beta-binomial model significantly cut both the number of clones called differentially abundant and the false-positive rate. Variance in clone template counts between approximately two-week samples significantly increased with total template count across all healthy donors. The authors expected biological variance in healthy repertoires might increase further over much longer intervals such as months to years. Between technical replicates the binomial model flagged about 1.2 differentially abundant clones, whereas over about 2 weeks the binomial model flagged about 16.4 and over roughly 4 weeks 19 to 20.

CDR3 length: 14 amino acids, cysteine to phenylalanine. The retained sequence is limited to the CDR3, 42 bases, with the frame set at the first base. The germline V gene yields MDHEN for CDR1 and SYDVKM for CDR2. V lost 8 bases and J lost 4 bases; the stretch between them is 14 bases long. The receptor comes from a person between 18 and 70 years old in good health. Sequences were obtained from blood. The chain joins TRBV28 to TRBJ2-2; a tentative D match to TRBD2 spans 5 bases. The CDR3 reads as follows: CASLEGLSTGELFF. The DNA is TGTGCCAGCTTAGAGGGCCTAAGCACCGGGGAGCTGTTTTTT.